Presented here are 11 T cell receptor beta chains from one specimen sequenced in a study of beta chain features in type 1 diabetes (dated by TCRdb to between 2017 and 2018). The investigation overall reported the following: Type 1 diabetes patients showed a moderate but significant shortening of TCRB CDR3 length in all four CD4+ subsets.

The method behind the library was the immunoSEQ multiplex PCR assay. All of the isolated RNA was reverse transcribed with the High Capacity cDNA Reverse Transcription Kit, so expressed TCRB transcripts were sequenced. The clones in this table, taken by TCRdb from immuneACCESS, are in-frame only. Not every clone is retained; where verified, under half of the shortfall comes from an unresolved V gene, and the cause of the rest is unknown. This sample comprises 130,000 or so clones, approximately 9% of them detected only once. Clones ranked in the top ten supply 0.6% to 0.9% of the sample. Antigens of these TCRs are unknown. The specimen was central memory CD4+ T cells from blood. These receptor sequences come from a man aged 25-45 years with type 1 diabetes.

This clone came up a few times. V is TRBV7-3 and J is TRBJ2-7, with TRBD1 matching over 10 bases. This CDR3 region has 14 residues. Germline assignment: CDR1 SGHTA and CDR2 FQGTGA. The ends lost 8 bases at V and 3 bases at J; junction bases unmatched: 7. The CDR3 reads CASALGTGVYEQYF. For the CDR3, the DNA is TGTGCCAGCGCGCTTGGGACAGGGGTCTACGAGCAGTACTTC.

This chain uses TRBV25-1 with TRBJ2-1; 14 bases agree with TRBD2. This CDR3 is 16 amino acids long. Trimming took 8 bases from V and 4 from J; bases not matched to a gene: 7. CDR1 is MGHDK and CDR2 is SYGVNS in the germline V gene. CDR3 nucleotides: TGTGCCAGCTCCAGGACTAGCGGGGGGCCGTACAATGAGCAGTTCTTC. Translating gives CASSRTSGGPYNEQFF.

In this sample, this clone turned up a few times. The V and J genes are TRBV5-8 and TRBJ1-2; tentatively, D is TRBD1 (6 bases). This CDR3 is built from 14 residues. The germline CDR1 and CDR2 sequences are SGHTS and YDEGEE. Trimming cost V 4 bases and J 0 bases, with 10 bases left between them. This CDR3 reads CASSPRGANYGYTF. CDR3 coding DNA: TGTGCCAGCAGCCCCAGGGGAGCTAACTATGGCTACACCTTC.

This clone was found a few times. The chain is built from TRBV5-1 and TRBJ2-5, with a possible D match to TRBD2 (6 bases). The V gene lost 1 base and the J gene lost 5 bases, with 15 bases spanning the gap. The CDR3 covers 15 residues. CDR1 is SGHRS and CDR2 is YFSETQ in the germline V gene. CDR3 amino acids: CASSLMGGREETQYF. CDR3 sequence (DNA): TGCGCCAGCAGCTTGATGGGCGGACGGGAGGAGACCCAGTACTTC.

The chain uses TRBV27 and TRBJ1-6, with no clear D. Trimming removed 6 bases from V and 9 bases from J, with 12 bases in between. Germline CDR1 MNHEY, CDR2 SMNVEV (reference sequence). The CDR3 is 13 residues long. The CDR3 protein is CASRTGTVSPLHF. In nucleotides, the CDR3 is TGTGCCAGCAGAACGGGAACGGTTTCACCCCTCCACTTT.

This clone was detected a few times. The chain links TRBV9 to TRBJ2-3; TRBD2 matches at 9 bases. After removal of 6 bases from V and 6 bases from J, the junction contained 8 bases not matched to a gene. The CDR3 runs to 14 residues. The germline V gene has CDR1 SGDLS and CDR2 YYNGEE. The CDR3 DNA is TGTGCCAGCAACAGCGGGGGGCGGGAGGATACGCAGTATTTT. Encoded protein: CASNSGGREDTQYF.

The gene calls are TRBV7-2 and TRBJ2-5; 7 bases agree with TRBD1. Looked up from germline, CDR1 is SGHTA and CDR2 is FQGNSA. CDR3 length equals 14 residues. Trimming cost V 5 bases and J 5 bases; bases outside gene matches: 8. The DNA of the CDR3 is TGTGCCAGCAGCGATAGGATACAGGGGGAGACCCAGTACTTC. This sequence encodes CASSDRIQGETQYF.

This clone was seen just once. The V gene is TRBV7-9, the J gene TRBJ1-2; D not resolved. Trimming shortened V by 1 base and J by 4 bases, and 10 bases separated the two germline ends. The CDR3 totals 14 residues. Germline V CDR1 and CDR2: SEHNR, FQNEAQ (reference sequence). CDR3 nucleotide sequence: TGTGCCAGCAGCTTAGATCTATCCCTCTATGGCTACACCTTC. Protein product: CASSLDLSLYGYTF. The full variable domain, in which reference TRBV7-9 and TRBJ1-2 provide the parts outside the CDR3, is DTGVSQNPRHKITKRGQNVTFRCDPISEHNRLYWYRQTLGQGPEFLTYFQNEAQLEKSRLLSDRFSAERPKGSFSTLEIQRTEQGDSAMYLCASSLDLSLYGYTFGSGTRLTVV.

The chain couples TRBV6-5 to TRBJ1-2; TRBD1 matches 12 bases. Germline V gives CDR1 MNHEY, CDR2 SVGAGI. This CDR3 is built from 14 residues. J was trimmed by 7 bases and V by 6 bases; bases with no gene match: 6. Written as DNA, the CDR3 is TGTGCCAGCAGGCCCGGGACAGGGGGCTCTGGCTACACCTTC. Amino acid sequence: CASRPGTGGSGYTF.

The genes are TRBV6-6 and TRBJ2-7; D may be TRBD2 (5 bases). V gave up 2 bases and J gave up 4 bases, with 9 bases separating them. Germline V gene sequence: CDR1 MNHNY, CDR2 SVGAGI (reference sequence). The CDR3 consists of 13 residues. This chain's CDR3 is CASSYPGSYEQYF. DNA for the CDR3: TGTGCCAGCAGTTACCCGGGGAGTTACGAGCAGTACTTC.

This clone has more than one count but fewer than ten. The chain uses TRBV5-4 and TRBJ2-7; maybe TRBD1 (5 bases). The CDR3 loop spans 13 amino acids. Germline CDR1 reads SGHNT; CDR2 reads YYREEE (reference sequence). Trimming cost V 5 bases and J 3 bases, with 12 bases left between them. The CDR3 loop reads CASRDIVSYEQYF. The CDR3 bases are TGTGCCAGCAGGGACATAGTCAGCTACGAGCAGTACTTC.